The 25 T cell receptor beta chains in this list originate from one sample, sequenced in a study of beta chain features in type 1 diabetes. Since all of the isolated RNA was reverse transcribed, expressed TCRB transcripts were what got sequenced. The table came from immunoSEQ multiplex PCR; TCRdb's copy has only in-frame clones and leaves some out. The table records some 360,000 clones, around a fifth of them present only once. Source material: naive CD4+ T cells from blood. These receptors all come from a woman aged 18-29 years in good health.

This clone was counted only a few times. This chain uses TRBV7-2 with TRBJ2-1, with D perhaps matching TRBD1 (6 bases). The CDR3 consists of 14 residues. Germline values: CDR1 SGHTA, CDR2 FQGNSA. V lost 5 bases, J lost 9 bases, and 17 bases lay in between. The CDR3 DNA reads TGTGCCAGCAGCCTAGGGGGAGAGCATAGTGAGCAGTTCTTC. This codes for CASSLGGEHSEQFF.

The table lists this clone with a few counts. The chain recombines TRBV11-1 with TRBJ2-7; 8 nucleotides line up with TRBD2. Trimming at V came to 2 bases and at J to 3 bases, leaving 0 bases not matched to a gene. This CDR3 has 13 residues. Germline V CDR1 and CDR2: SGHAT, FQDESV (reference sequence). The CDR3 sequence is CASSLLAGYEQYF. In DNA, the CDR3 is TGTGCCAGCAGCTTACTAGCGGGCTACGAGCAGTACTTC.

This rearrangement joins TRBV18 to TRBJ2-5, with 9 bases fitting TRBD1. Germline V lookup: CDR1 KGHSH, CDR2 LQKENI. This CDR3 comprises 15 residues. V dropped 1 base and J dropped 4; count of bases not matched to a gene: 4. In DNA form, the CDR3 reads TGTGCCAGCTCACCACTGGGGACAGGGACAGAGACCCAGTACTTC. Its translation is CASSPLGTGTETQYF.

Only a few counts were recorded for this clone. The chain has TRBV4-1 and TRBJ2-1, with D maybe TRBD2 (6 bases). From germline, CDR1 is MGHRA and CDR2 YSYEKL. V lost 0 bases and J 11 bases, leaving 11 bases between the germline ends. This CDR3 contains 13 residues. CDR3 DNA: TGCGCCAGCAGCCAAGAACCCCTAGCGAAGCAGTTCTTC. Its translation: CASSQEPLAKQFF.

This sequence joins TRBV7-2 and TRBJ2-2; TRBD2 agrees at 11 bases. With 3 bases clipped from V and 6 bases from J, the junction kept 0 bases outside the gene matches. The CDR3 totals 14 residues. Germline V CDR1 and CDR2: SGHTA, FQGNSA. For the CDR3, the DNA is TGTGCCAGCAGCTTTAGCGGGAGGGCCGGGGAGCTGTTTTTT. Protein product: CASSFSGRAGELFF. Together with reference TRBV7-2 and TRBJ2-2, the CDR3 gives the full variable domain: GAGVSQSPSNKVTEKGKDVELRCDPISGHTALYWYRQSLGQGLEFLIYFQGNSAPDKSGLPSDRFSAERTGGSVSTLTIQRTQQEDSAVYLCASSFSGRAGELFFGEGSRLTVL.

V and J are TRBV18 and TRBJ2-3; TRBD2 might be the D (6 bases). Germline V CDR1 and CDR2: KGHSH, LQKENI. Trimming cost V 2 bases and J 4 bases, with 7 bases left between them. The CDR3 totals 13 residues. CDR3 residues: CASSPGGADTQYF. CDR3 DNA: TGTGCCAGCTCACCAGGCGGGGCAGATACGCAGTATTTT.

This clone has more than one count but fewer than ten. This chain joins TRBV9 and TRBJ2-1; D might be TRBD1 (5 bases). V was clipped by 0 bases and J by 7 bases, with 14 bases between them. Germline loops: CDR1 SGDLS, CDR2 YYNGEE. The length of the CDR3 is 15 residues. The CDR3 coding sequence is TGTGCCAGCAGCGTAGGAAGTCAGGGTTGGAATGAGCAGTTCTTC. Translated: CASSVGSQGWNEQFF.

The chain is built from TRBV2 and TRBJ1-2; D possibly corresponds to TRBD1 (5 bases). The CDR3 sequence is 14 residues long. The germline V and J ends were trimmed by 11 bases and 10 bases, with 26 bases remaining between them. Germline CDR1 reads SNHLY; CDR2 reads FYNNEI. Written as DNA, the CDR3 is TGTGCCGCTCCCTGGCGGTCGGGGGGGGGTGCCTACACCTTC. Its protein is CAAPWRSGGGAYTF.

This clone has just a few counts. This chain joins TRBV7-2 and TRBJ1-2, with 10 bases that match TRBD1. CDR3 size: 14 residues. V dropped 1 base and J dropped 8; count of bases not matched to a gene: 4. Germline V lookup: CDR1 SGHTA, CDR2 FQGNSA. The CDR3 loop reads CASSLGGTGVGYTF. The DNA of the CDR3 is TGTGCCAGCAGCTTAGGTGGGACAGGGGTCGGCTACACCTTC.

The V and J genes are TRBV20-1 and TRBJ2-1, with D possibly being TRBD1 (6 bases). The ends were cut back, 5 bases at V and 9 bases at J, with 8 bases in the middle. Germline CDR1 reads DFQATT; CDR2 reads SNEGSKA (reference sequence). This CDR3 comprises 10 residues. The DNA of the CDR3 is TGCAGTGCTTGGGGGCCTGAGCAGTTCTTC. Protein sequence: CSAWGPEQFF.

About this clone itself: This sample also contains other DNA sequences that code for the same CDR3. V and J are TRBV9 and TRBJ2-1; 9 bases match TRBD2. Germline lookup yields CDR1 SGDLS and CDR2 YYNGEE. With V trimmed by 0 bases and J by 5 bases, 0 bases remained unmatched. The CDR3 runs to 14 residues. Here the CDR3 reads CASSVGLADNEQFF. CDR3 coding DNA: TGTGCCAGCAGCGTAGGACTAGCGGACAATGAGCAGTTCTTC.

V gene TRBV30 combines with J gene TRBJ1-6; 7 bases agree with TRBD1. The CDR3 has 14 amino acids. J was trimmed by 9 bases and V by 2 bases; bases with no gene match: 7. Germline V gives CDR1 GTSNPN, CDR2 SVGIG (reference sequence). CDR3 sequence (DNA): TGTGCCTGGAGTTACCAGGGGGACGCTTCACCCCTCCACTTT. Translating it yields CAWSYQGDASPLHF.

Details on this clone: The sample contains more than one DNA sequence encoding this CDR3. The chain has TRBV2 and TRBJ2-5; D is uncertain. Between the trimmed V and J ends, which lost 2 bases and 4 bases, there was a span of 8 bases. CDR1 is SNHLY and CDR2 is FYNNEI in the germline V gene. The CDR3 contains 13 residues. The CDR3 loop is CASSERGRETQYF. The CDR3 DNA reads TGTGCCAGCAGTGAACGAGGAAGAGAGACCCAGTACTTC.

The rearrangement joins TRBV29-1 to TRBJ1-1; D gene unclear. The CDR3 spans 11 residues. Germline CDR1 SQVTM, CDR2 ANQGSEA. The V and J ends lost 4 bases and 3 bases respectively, with 6 bases between them. The CDR3 spells CSVGHYTEAFF. CDR3 in DNA: TGCAGCGTTGGACACTACACTGAAGCTTTCTTT.

This clone has more than one count but fewer than ten. This chain uses TRBV15 with TRBJ1-3, with 8 bases that match TRBD1. CDR3 length: 14 amino acids. Unmatched junction bases numbered 1, after V lost 3 bases and J lost 3 bases. Germline CDR1 is LNHNV and CDR2 is YYDKDF (reference sequence). This chain's CDR3 is CATSSGQGGNTIYF. The CDR3, as DNA: TGTGCCACCAGCAGCGGACAGGGTGGAAACACCATATATTTT.

V gene TRBV15 combines with J gene TRBJ1-5; D is unclear. Trimming pared 0 bases from V and 7 bases from J, leaving 10 bases between. This CDR3 spans 14 amino acids. Germline V gives CDR1 LNHNV, CDR2 YYDKDF (reference sequence). The CDR3 DNA follows: TGTGCCACCAGCAGAGATAGAAGAGAGCAGCCCCAGCATTTT. It is translated as CATSRDRREQPQHF. Supplemented by reference TRBV15 and TRBJ1-5, the full variable domain reads DAMVIQNPRYQVTQFGKPVTLSCSQTLNHNVMYWYQQKSSQAPKLLFHYYDKDFNNEADTPDNFQSRRPNTSFCFLDIRSPGLGDTAMYLCATSRDRREQPQHFGDGTRLSIL.

The rearrangement joins TRBV2 to TRBJ2-3; unclear D gene. Germline CDR1 and CDR2: SNHLY and FYNNEI. CDR3 length: 17 amino acids. Trimming took 0 bases from V and 1 from J, leaving 14 bases between them. CDR3 in amino acids: CASSEALLGRGTDTQYF. Here the CDR3 DNA reads TGTGCCAGCAGTGAAGCCCTCCTAGGTCGCGGCACAGATACGCAGTATTTT.

This clone has more than one count but fewer than ten. The V call is TRBV30, the J call TRBJ2-5; 8 bases align to TRBD1. The CDR3 runs to 15 residues. The germline V gene has CDR1 GTSNPN and CDR2 SVGIG (reference sequence). The V and J ends lost 6 bases and 1 base, in that order; junction bases with no gene match: 10. CDR3 sequence (DNA): TGTGCCTGCACCCGGACAGGGAGTGTCCAAGAGACCCAGTACTTC. Translated, it gives CACTRTGSVQETQYF.

The chain recombines TRBV7-3 with TRBJ2-1, with D hard to call. V was pared by 5 bases and J by 8 bases, with 7 bases between. CDR1 and CDR2 (germline): SGHTA, FQGTGA. The CDR3 is 11 residues long. The CDR3 reads CASSLPHEQFF. DNA of the CDR3: TGTGCCAGCAGCCTCCCTCATGAGCAGTTCTTC.

The gene calls are TRBV9 and TRBJ2-3, with a possible D match to TRBD2 (6 bases). The CDR3 totals 15 residues. The germline CDR1 and CDR2 sequences are SGDLS and YYNGEE. V was shortened by 3 bases and J by 1 base, with 12 bases between the two germline ends. The CDR3 DNA reads TGTGCCAGCAGCGAGGGGACTCGTCGCACAGATACGCAGTATTTT. Its translation is CASSEGTRRTDTQYF.

The chain combines TRBV12-5 with TRBJ2-1, with 7 bases that match TRBD2. The CDR3 contains 14 residues. CDR1 LGHNT and CDR2 FRNRAP come from the germline V gene. With 8 bases clipped from V and 0 bases from J, the junction kept 4 bases outside the gene matches. The CDR3 region is CASRGESSYNEQFF. CDR3 in DNA: TGTGCTAGTCGGGGGGAGAGCTCCTACAATGAGCAGTTCTTC.

The chain recombines TRBV11-2 with TRBJ1-3; D is ambiguous. This CDR3 is built from 16 residues. V lost 5 bases and J lost 0, with 14 bases in between. Germline lookup yields CDR1 SGHAT and CDR2 FQNNGV. The CDR3 DNA sequence: TGTGCCAGCAGCGATCCAGGTCATAGCTCTGGAAACACCATATATTTT. Residues: CASSDPGHSSGNTIYF.

This clone has just a few counts. V and J are TRBV18 and TRBJ1-3; 9 nucleotides agree with TRBD1. J was trimmed by 7 bases and V by 3 bases; bases with no gene match: 4. The CDR3 loop spans 14 amino acids. Germline-derived CDR1 and CDR2 are KGHSH and LQKENI. CDR3 protein: CASSPRTGENTIYF. In nucleotides, the CDR3 is TGTGCCAGCTCACCGCGGACAGGGGAGAACACCATATATTTT.

V gene TRBV29-1 combines with J gene TRBJ2-7; D possibly corresponds to TRBD1 (5 bases). Deletions cut 6 bases from V and 3 bases from J, with 12 bases between. From germline, CDR1 is SQVTM and CDR2 ANQGSEA. The CDR3 covers 12 residues. The CDR3 sequence is CSVAGQGYEQYF. CDR3 nucleotide sequence: TGCAGCGTGGCCGGCCAGGGCTACGAGCAGTACTTC.

The chain uses TRBV10-3 and TRBJ2-7; no definite D call. The CDR3 loop spans 12 amino acids. Germline V lookup: CDR1 ENHRY, CDR2 SYGVKD. The V end was cut by 6 bases, the J end by 5 bases, with 11 bases between. The CDR3: CAIRTTRDEQYF. CDR3 nucleotides: TGTGCCATCAGGACCACACGGGACGAGCAGTACTTC.